The 15 T cell receptor beta chains below come from one sample, sequenced in a study of CD8+CD57+ T cells in acquired aplastic anemia. Patients chosen for sequencing had CD8+CD57+ cells that had expanded, as shown by flow cytometry. The study profiled TCR beta VDJ and CDR3 using genomic DNA as template. TCRdb independently ran MiXCR on the reads; one entry per CDR3 protein. The table has 120,000 or so distinct CDR3 sequences, nearly 40% seen once. Material for sequencing was sorted CD4+, CD8+, or CD8+CD57+ T cells (not recorded which) from PBMCs. These receptors came from a human donor with aplastic anemia.

The genes are TRBV9 and TRBJ1-2; no reliable D call. The CDR3 length is 15 residues. CDR1 and CDR2 (germline): SGDLS, YYNGEE. Deletions cut 7 bases from V and 3 bases from J, with 19 bases between. Here the CDR3 reads CASSPEVGADYGYTF. The CDR3, as DNA: TGTGCCAGCTCACCGGAGGTGGGAGCTGACTATGGCTACACCTTC.

This chain links TRBV2 with TRBJ1-2; D gene ambiguous. Germline V gives CDR1 SNHLY, CDR2 FYNNEI. The CDR3 is made up of 15 amino acids. V lost 7 bases and J lost 5, with 20 bases in between. CDR3 coding DNA: TGTGCCAGCAACGGGCCTAGCGGTTTAGGATATGGCTACACCTTC. It is translated as CASNGPSGLGYGYTF.

A word on this clonotype: Germline is not matched at one junction end, which may reflect a read error. The chain links TRBV9 to TRBJ2-5, with D maybe TRBD1 (6 bases). Germline CDR1 is SGDLS and CDR2 is YYNGEE. The CDR3 extends over 15 amino acids. The CDR3 sequence is CASSTLTGIEEIQYF. CDR3 in DNA: TGTGCCAGCAGCACCCTAACAGGGATTGAGGAGATCCAGTACTTC.

The chain has TRBV5-1 and TRBJ2-1; the match to TRBD2 covers 7 bases. Per germline, CDR1 SGHRS and CDR2 YFSETQ. V lost 3 bases and J lost 12; bases outside the gene matches: 12. The CDR3 extends over 14 amino acids. The CDR3 here is CASSWESGGDTQFF. CDR3 nucleotide sequence: TGCGCCAGCAGCTGGGAATCGGGGGGAGATACGCAGTTCTTC.

This clonotype showed up just a few times. The CDR3 loop is CSAKTSGGPTDTQYF. Here the CDR3 DNA reads TGCAGTGCCAAGACTAGCGGGGGGCCCACAGATACGCAGTATTTT. The V call is TRBV20-1, the J call TRBJ2-3; 13 bases fit TRBD2. The CDR3 spans 15 residues. Trimming at V came to 6 bases and at J to 2 bases, leaving 5 bases not matched to a gene. Per the germline V gene, CDR1 is DFQATT and CDR2 is SNEGSKA (reference sequence).

V and J are TRBV25-1 and TRBJ2-5; D is tentatively TRBD1 or TRBD2 (5 bases each). Germline V CDR1 and CDR2: MGHDK, SYGVNS. This CDR3 comprises 15 residues. V gave up 2 bases and J gave up 5 bases, with 15 bases separating them. CDR3: CASSELGREKETQYF. CDR3 nucleotide sequence: TGTGCCAGCAGTGAACTAGGCAGGGAGAAGGAGACCCAGTACTTC.

There are a few counts of this clonotype. CDR3 in DNA: TGTGCCACCAGCAGAGATCATAACAGGAACACTGAAGCTTTCTTT. Translation: CATSRDHNRNTEAFF. V is TRBV15 and J is TRBJ1-1, with D hard to call. V lost 0 bases and J lost 1, with 9 bases in between. The germline CDR1 and CDR2 sequences are LNHNV and YYDKDF (reference sequence). The CDR3 sequence is 15 residues long.

This clonotype was seen a few times. CDR3 sequence: CASRILLKGGETSGGDTQYF. DNA for the CDR3: TGTGCCAGCAGGATACTCCTCAAAGGGGGGGAAACTAGCGGGGGAGATACGCAGTATTTT. The genes are TRBV12-3 or TRBV12-4 and TRBJ2-3; 11 bases agree with TRBD2. This CDR3 region has 20 residues. V shed 6 bases and J 5 bases; nucleotides not matched to a gene: 22.

The V gene is TRBV14, the J gene TRBJ1-4; unclear D gene. The CDR3 runs 15 residues. Looked up from germline, CDR1 is SGHDN and CDR2 is FVKESK. V lost 0 bases to trimming and J lost 3 bases, with 8 bases between them. CDR3 in amino acids: CASSQEPRPNEKLFF. The CDR3 DNA sequence: TGTGCCAGCAGCCAAGAACCCAGACCTAATGAAAAACTGTTTTTT.

Notes on this clonotype: Given a much more abundant clone one base away, this may be a read error. Likely a read error: the CDR3 ends without its conserved phenylalanine or tryptophan. This chain's CDR3 is CASRGGLAGYQETQYL. DNA for the CDR3: TGCGCCAGCAGAGGGGGACTAGCGGGGTATCAGGAGACCCAGTACCTC. This chain uses TRBV5-1 with TRBJ2-5, with 13 bases that match TRBD2. This CDR3 contains 16 residues. Losses at the gene ends were 5 bases for V and 5 bases for J; bases not matched to a gene: 9. Germline V gene lookup returns CDR1 SGHRS and CDR2 YFSETQ.

This chain links TRBV7-9 with TRBJ1-1; tentatively, D is TRBD1 (6 bases). With 2 bases removed from V and 6 bases from J, the gap between germline ends came to 7 bases. The CDR3 runs to 12 residues. CDR1 and CDR2 (germline): SEHNR, FQNEAQ (reference sequence). CDR3 sequence (DNA): TGTGCCAGCAGCTTAAGGGGGGCTGAAGCTTTCTTT. Translated, it gives CASSLRGAEAFF.

This clonotype was picked up one time. A much larger clone sits a single nucleotide away, making a read error possible. The genes are TRBV6-7 and TRBJ1-2, with D perhaps TRBD1 (5 bases). TRBV6-7 qualifies as an ORF whose function is uncertain. The CDR3 consists of 16 residues. Trimming pared 8 bases from V and 0 bases from J, leaving 19 bases between. In nucleotides, the CDR3 is TGTGCCAGCCCACCCCAACGAGACAGCTCTAACTATGGCTACACCTTC. Translating gives CASPPQRDSSNYGYTF.

This clonotype showed up many times. The rearrangement joins TRBV5-4 to TRBJ1-6, with 8 nucleotides matching TRBD1. CDR1 and CDR2 (germline): SGHNT, YYREEE (reference sequence). V lost 0 bases, J lost 9 bases, and 8 bases stayed unmatched. The CDR3 loop spans 16 amino acids. The chain's CDR3 is CASSLGTGTGVSPLHF. The DNA for the CDR3 is TGTGCCAGCAGCTTGGGGACAGGGACCGGGGTTTCACCCCTCCACTTT.

V usage is TRBV7-2 and J usage is TRBJ2-3, with D perhaps matching TRBD2 (6 bases). V lost 2 bases, J lost 2 bases, and 14 bases lay in between. There are 16 residues in the CDR3. CDR1 is SGHTA, CDR2 FQGNSA, per germline. DNA for the CDR3: TGTGCCAGCAGCTTAACGCCCGGGGAGGACACAGATACGCAGTATTTT. The encoded protein is CASSLTPGEDTDTQYF.

This clonotype has only a few counts. The chain combines TRBV2 with TRBJ2-5, with 7 positions matching TRBD1. CDR3 size: 14 residues. Germline V lookup: CDR1 SNHLY, CDR2 FYNNEI. Trimming took 7 bases from V and 2 from J; bases not matched to a gene: 7. This CDR3 is CASIPGTVQETQYF. The CDR3 DNA reads TGTGCCAGCATTCCCGGGACAGTTCAAGAGACCCAGTACTTC.